This T cell receptor (beta chain) stems from a study of shared T cell receptors in the human thymus. Libraries were prepared by immunoSEQ multiplex PCR; TCRdb keeps only in-frame clonotypes and omits some of them. Counted here are some 640,000 clones, around 87% occurring once; the ten biggest clones make up 0.0094%. This CDR3 has 14 amino acids. Germline V gene sequence: CDR1 MNHNY, CDR2 SVGAGI (reference sequence). Trimming took 7 bases from V and 2 from J; bases not matched to a gene: 7. These data were also filed under a second study, of human thymus T cells. According to that study: Resections obtained during corrective heart surgery supplied the thymus tissue. The related literature has documented a marked overlap of thymic repertoires among unrelated individuals.

The chain uses TRBV6-6 and TRBJ1-2, with 7 positions matching TRBD1. Sequencing was performed on thymocytes. This clonotype was sampled from a boy in the first two years of life with a congenital heart defect. The CDR3 region has the DNA TGTGCCAGCATACCCCTGACAGGGAACTATGGCTACACCTTC. It is translated as CASIPLTGNYGYTF.